This note documents a single T cell receptor (beta chain) sequence. The entry originates in a study of blood T cell repertoires in COVID-19. Study in general: Samples representing acute and convalescent COVID-19 were sourced from the United States, Italy and Spain.

Original processing methods: Amplified reference gene primers provided the basis for estimating nucleated cell counts. Measured with immunoSEQ multiplex PCR; TCRdb has only the in-frame clones, and not every one. From that table come the V and J calls and clone size; the DNA was used to work out D and trimming. The data show roughly 140,000 clones, over 75% seen once. Germline V gene sequence: CDR1 MNHEY, CDR2 SMNVEV (reference sequence). The CDR3 totals 14 residues. V shed 3 bases and J shed 0 bases, with 8 bases lying between them. The sample consisted of peripheral blood. The chain couples TRBV27 to TRBJ2-5; D gene ambiguous. This TCR derives from a woman between 50 and 59 years old with acute or convalescent COVID-19. The CDR3 region has the DNA TGTGCCAGCAGTTTTTGGCGGAACCAAGAGACCCAGTACTTC. Its protein product is CASSFWRNQETQYF.